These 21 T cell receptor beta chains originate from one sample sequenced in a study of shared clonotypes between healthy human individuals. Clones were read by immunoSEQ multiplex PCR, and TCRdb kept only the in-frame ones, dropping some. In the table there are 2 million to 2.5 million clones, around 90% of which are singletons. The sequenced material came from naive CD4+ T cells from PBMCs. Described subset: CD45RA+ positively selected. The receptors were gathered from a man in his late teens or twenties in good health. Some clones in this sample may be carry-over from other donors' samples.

DNA of the CDR3: TGTGCCAGCAGTAAGGGGTCGGGGGACTATGGCTACACCTTC. Translation: CASSKGSGDYGYTF. The gene calls are TRBV6-6 and TRBJ1-2; possibly TRBD1 for D (5 bases). Germline values: CDR1 MNHNY, CDR2 SVGAGI (reference sequence). The CDR3 totals 14 residues. Trimming took off 5 bases at V and 3 bases at J, with 13 bases between the two ends.

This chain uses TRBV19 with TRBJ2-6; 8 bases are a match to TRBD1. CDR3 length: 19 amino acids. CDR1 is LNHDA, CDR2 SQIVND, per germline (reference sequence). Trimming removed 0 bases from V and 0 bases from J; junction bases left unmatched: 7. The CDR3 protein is CASSIDEGTGNSGANVLTF. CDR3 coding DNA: TGTGCCAGTAGTATAGATGAGGGGACAGGCAACTCTGGGGCCAACGTCCTGACTTTC.

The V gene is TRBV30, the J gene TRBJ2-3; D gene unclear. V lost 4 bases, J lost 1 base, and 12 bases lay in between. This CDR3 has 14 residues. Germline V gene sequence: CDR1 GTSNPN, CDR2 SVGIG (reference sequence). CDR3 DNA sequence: TGTGCCTGGAATGGGGTGTTGGGCACAGATACGCAGTATTTT. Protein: CAWNGVLGTDTQYF.

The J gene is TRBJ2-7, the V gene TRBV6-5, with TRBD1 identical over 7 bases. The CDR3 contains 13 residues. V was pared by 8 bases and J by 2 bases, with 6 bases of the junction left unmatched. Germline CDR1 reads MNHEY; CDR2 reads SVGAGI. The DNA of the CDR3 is TGTGCCAGCTCGGGGACAGCAACCTACGAGCAGTACTTC. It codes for CASSGTATYEQYF.

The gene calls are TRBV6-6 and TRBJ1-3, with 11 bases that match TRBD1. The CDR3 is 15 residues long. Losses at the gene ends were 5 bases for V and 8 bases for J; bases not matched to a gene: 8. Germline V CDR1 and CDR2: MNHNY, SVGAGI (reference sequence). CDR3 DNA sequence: TGTGCCAGCAGTCACCCCCGGGGACAGGGGGACACCATATATTTT. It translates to CASSHPRGQGDTIYF.

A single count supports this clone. The CDR3 protein is CASSESGGGGGYTF. In DNA, the CDR3 is TGTGCCAGCAGTGAATCTGGTGGAGGGGGAGGCTACACCTTC. The V call is TRBV25-1, the J call TRBJ1-2, with D perhaps TRBD1 (6 bases). The CDR3 sequence is 14 residues long. Per the germline V gene, CDR1 is MGHDK and CDR2 is SYGVNS. V was pared by 1 base and J by 8 bases, with 14 bases between.

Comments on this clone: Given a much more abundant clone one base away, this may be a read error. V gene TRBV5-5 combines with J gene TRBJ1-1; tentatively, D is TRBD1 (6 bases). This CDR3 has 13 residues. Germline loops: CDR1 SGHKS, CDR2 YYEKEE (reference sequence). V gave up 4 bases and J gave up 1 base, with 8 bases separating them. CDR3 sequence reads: CASSVDRNTEAFF. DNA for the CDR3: TGTGCCAGCAGCGTGGACAGGAACACTGAAGCTTTCTTT.

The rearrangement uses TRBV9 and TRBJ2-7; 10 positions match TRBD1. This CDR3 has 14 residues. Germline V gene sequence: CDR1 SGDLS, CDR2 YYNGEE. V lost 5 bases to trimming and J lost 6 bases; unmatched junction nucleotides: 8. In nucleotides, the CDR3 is TGTGCCAGCAGTGAGGACAGGGGGTCGGCCGAGCAGTACTTC. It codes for CASSEDRGSAEQYF.

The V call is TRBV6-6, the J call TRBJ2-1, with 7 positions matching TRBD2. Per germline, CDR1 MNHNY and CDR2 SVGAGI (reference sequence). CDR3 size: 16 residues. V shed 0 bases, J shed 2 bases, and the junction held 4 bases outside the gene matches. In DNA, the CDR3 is TGTGCCAGCAGTTACTCGGCTAGCGGAGCCTACAATGAGCAGTTCTTC. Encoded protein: CASSYSASGAYNEQFF.

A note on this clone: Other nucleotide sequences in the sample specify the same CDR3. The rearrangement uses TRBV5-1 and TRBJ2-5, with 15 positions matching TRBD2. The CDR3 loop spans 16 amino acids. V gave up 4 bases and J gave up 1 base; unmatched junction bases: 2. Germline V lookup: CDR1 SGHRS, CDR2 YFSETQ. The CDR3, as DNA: TGCGCCAGCAGCGGACTAGCGGGAGGGCCCCAAGAGACCCAGTACTTC. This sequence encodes CASSGLAGGPQETQYF.

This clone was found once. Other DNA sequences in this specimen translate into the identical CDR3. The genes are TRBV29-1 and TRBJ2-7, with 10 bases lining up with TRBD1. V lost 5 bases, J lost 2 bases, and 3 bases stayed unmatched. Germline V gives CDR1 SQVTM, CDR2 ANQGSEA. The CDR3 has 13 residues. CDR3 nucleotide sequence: TGCAGCGTTCCGGGACAGGGGACCTACGAGCAGTACTTC. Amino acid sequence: CSVPGQGTYEQYF.

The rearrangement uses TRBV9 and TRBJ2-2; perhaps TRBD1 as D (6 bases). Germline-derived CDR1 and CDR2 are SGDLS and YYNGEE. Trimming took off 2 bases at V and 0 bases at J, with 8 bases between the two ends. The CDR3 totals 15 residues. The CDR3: CASSVGQPNTGELFF. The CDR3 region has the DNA TGTGCCAGCAGCGTCGGACAGCCGAACACCGGGGAGCTGTTTTTT.

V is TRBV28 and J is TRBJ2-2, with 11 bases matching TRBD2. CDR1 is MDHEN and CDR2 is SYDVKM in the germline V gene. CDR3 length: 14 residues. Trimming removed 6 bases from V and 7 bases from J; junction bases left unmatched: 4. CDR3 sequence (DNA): TGTGCCAGCAGGTCTAGCGGGAGGAGCGGGGAGCTGTTTTTT. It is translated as CASRSSGRSGELFF.

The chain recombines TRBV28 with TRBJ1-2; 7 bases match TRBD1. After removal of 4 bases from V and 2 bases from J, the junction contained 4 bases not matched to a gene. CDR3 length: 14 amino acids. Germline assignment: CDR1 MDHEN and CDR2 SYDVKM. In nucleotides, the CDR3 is TGTGCCAGCAGTTCCATACAGGGGAACTATGGCTACACCTTC. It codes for CASSSIQGNYGYTF.

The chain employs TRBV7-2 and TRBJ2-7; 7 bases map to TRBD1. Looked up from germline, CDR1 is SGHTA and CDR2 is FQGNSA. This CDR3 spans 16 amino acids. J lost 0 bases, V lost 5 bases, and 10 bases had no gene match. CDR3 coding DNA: TGTGCCAGCAGCATTTTTGGGACAGCGTACTCCTACGAGCAGTACTTC. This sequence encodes CASSIFGTAYSYEQYF. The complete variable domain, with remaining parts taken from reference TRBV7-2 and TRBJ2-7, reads GAGVSQSPSNKVTEKGKDVELRCDPISGHTALYWYRQSLGQGLEFLIYFQGNSAPDKSGLPSDRFSAERTGGSVSTLTIQRTQQEDSAVYLCASSIFGTAYSYEQYFGPGTRLTVT.

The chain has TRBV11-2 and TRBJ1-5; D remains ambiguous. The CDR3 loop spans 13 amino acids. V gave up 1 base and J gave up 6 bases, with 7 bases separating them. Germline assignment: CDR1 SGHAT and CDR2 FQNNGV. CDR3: CASSLGLAQPQHF. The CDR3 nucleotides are TGTGCCAGCAGCTTAGGACTCGCTCAGCCCCAGCATTTT.

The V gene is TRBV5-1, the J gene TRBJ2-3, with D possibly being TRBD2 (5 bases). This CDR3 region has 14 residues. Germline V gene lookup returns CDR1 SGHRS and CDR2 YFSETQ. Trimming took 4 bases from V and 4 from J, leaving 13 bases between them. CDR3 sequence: CASSEDVGADTQYF. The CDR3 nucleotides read TGCGCCAGCAGCGAGGATGTCGGGGCAGATACGCAGTATTTT.

This chain's CDR3 is CASSLDRDVREQYF. As DNA, the CDR3 is TGTGCCAGCAGCCTCGACAGGGACGTGAGGGAGCAGTACTTC. The V gene is TRBV7-3, the J gene TRBJ2-7, with 7 bases aligning to TRBD1. The CDR3 covers 14 residues. The germline CDR1 and CDR2 sequences are SGHTA and FQGTGA. With V trimmed by 5 bases and J by 7 bases, 11 bases remained unmatched.

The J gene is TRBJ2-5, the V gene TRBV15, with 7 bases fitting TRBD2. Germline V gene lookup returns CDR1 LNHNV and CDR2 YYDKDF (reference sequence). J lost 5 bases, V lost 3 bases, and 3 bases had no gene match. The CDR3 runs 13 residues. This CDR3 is CATSSLGGETQYF. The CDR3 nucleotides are TGTGCCACCAGCAGTCTGGGAGGGGAGACCCAGTACTTC.

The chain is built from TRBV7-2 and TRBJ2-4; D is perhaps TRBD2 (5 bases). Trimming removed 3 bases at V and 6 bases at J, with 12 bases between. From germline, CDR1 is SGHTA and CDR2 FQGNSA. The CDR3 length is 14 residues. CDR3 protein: CASSLEESPNIQYF. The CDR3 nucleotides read TGTGCCAGCAGCTTGGAGGAATCCCCAAACATTCAGTACTTC.

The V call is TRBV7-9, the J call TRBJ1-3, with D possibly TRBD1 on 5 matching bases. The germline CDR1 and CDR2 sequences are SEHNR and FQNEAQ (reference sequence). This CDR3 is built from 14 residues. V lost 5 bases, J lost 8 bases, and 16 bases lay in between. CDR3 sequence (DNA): TGTGCCAGCAGCGTCCGGGACGAATCCGACACCATATATTTT. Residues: CASSVRDESDTIYF.